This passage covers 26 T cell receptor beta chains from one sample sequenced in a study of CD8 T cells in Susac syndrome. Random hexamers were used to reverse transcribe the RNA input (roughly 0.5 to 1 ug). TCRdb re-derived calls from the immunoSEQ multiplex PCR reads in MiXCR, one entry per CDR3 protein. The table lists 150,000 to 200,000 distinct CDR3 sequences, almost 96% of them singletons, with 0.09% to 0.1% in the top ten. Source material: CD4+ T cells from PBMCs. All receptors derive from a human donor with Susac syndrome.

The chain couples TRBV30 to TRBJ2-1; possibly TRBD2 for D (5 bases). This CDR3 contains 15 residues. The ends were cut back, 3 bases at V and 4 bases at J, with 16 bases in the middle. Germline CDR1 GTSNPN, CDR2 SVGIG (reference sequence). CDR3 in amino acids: CAWRKPGVVYNEQFF. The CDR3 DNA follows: TGTGCCTGGAGGAAACCCGGGGTAGTATACAATGAGCAGTTCTTC.

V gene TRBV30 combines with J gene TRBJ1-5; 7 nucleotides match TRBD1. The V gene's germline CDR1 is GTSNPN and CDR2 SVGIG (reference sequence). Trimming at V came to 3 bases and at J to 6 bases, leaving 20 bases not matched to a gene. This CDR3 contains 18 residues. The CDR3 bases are TGTGCCTGGAGCTTTAAAAGGGGGCAGGGGCGGATGGGTCAGCCCCAGCATTTT. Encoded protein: CAWSFKRGQGRMGQPQHF.

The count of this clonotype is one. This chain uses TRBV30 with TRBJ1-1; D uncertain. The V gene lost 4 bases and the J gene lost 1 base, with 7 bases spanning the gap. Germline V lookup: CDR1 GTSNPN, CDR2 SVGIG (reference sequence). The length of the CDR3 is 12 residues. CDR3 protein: CAWMGGNTEAFF. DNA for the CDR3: TGTGCCTGGATGGGCGGGAACACTGAAGCTTTCTTT.

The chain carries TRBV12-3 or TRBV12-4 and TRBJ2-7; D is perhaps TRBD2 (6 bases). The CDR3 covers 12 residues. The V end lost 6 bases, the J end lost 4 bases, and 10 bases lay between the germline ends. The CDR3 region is CASSLTSYEQYF. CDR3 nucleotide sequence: TGTGCCAGCAGCCTGACTAGTTACGAGCAGTACTTC.

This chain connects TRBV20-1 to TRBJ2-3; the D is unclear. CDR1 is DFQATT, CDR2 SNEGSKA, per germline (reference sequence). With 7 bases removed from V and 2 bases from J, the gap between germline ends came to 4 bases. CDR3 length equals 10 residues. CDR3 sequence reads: CSGYTDTQYF. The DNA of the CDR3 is TGCAGTGGGTACACAGATACGCAGTATTTT.

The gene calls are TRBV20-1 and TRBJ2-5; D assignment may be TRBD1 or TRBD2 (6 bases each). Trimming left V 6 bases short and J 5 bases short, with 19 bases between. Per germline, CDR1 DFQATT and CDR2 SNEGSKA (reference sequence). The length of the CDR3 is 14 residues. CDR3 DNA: TGCAGTGCCATGAGGTGGGGGGCTGGGGAGACCCAGTACTTC. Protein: CSAMRWGAGETQYF.

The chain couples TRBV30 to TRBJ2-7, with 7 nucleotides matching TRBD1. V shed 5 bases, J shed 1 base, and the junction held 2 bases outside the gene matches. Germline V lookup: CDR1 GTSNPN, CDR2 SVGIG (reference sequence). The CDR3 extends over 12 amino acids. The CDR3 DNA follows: TGTGCCTGGGGACAGGTTTCCTACGAGCAGTACTTC. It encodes CAWGQVSYEQYF.

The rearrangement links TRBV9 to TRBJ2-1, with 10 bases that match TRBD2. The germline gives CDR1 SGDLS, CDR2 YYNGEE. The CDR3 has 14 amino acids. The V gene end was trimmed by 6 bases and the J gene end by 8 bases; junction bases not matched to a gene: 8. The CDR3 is CASNRAGGLDEQFF. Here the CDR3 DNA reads TGTGCCAGCAACAGAGCGGGGGGGTTGGATGAGCAGTTCTTC.

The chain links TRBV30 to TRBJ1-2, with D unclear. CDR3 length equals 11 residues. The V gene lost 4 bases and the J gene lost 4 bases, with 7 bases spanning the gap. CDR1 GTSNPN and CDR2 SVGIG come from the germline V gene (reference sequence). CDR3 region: CAWIGLYGYTF. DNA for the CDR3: TGTGCCTGGATAGGTCTCTATGGCTACACCTTC.

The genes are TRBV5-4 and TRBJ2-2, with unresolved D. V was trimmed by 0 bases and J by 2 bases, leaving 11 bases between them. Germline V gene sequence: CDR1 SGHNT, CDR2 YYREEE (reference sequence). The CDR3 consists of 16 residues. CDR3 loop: CASSLVGSANTGELFF. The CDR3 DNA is TGTGCCAGCAGCTTGGTAGGGTCAGCAAACACCGGGGAGCTGTTTTTT.

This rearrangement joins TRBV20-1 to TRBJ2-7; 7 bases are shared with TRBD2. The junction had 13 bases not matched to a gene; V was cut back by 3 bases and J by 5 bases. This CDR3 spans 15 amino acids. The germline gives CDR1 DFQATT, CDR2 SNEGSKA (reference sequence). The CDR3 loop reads CSASPPSGLGNEQYF. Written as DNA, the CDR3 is TGCAGTGCTAGCCCACCAAGTGGACTAGGGAACGAGCAGTACTTC.

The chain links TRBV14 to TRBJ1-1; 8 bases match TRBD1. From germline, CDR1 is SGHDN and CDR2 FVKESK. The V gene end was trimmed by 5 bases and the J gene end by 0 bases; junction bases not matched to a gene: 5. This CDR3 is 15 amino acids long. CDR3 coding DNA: TGTGCCAGCAGCACACGACAGGGGCTGAACACTGAAGCTTTCTTT. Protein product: CASSTRQGLNTEAFF.

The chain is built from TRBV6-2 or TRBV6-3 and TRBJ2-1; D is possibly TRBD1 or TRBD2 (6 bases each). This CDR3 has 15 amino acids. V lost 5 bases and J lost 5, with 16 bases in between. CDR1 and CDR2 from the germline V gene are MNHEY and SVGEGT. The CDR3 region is CASSRHGGIDNEQFF. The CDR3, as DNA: TGTGCCAGCAGTCGCCACGGGGGCATCGACAATGAGCAGTTCTTC.

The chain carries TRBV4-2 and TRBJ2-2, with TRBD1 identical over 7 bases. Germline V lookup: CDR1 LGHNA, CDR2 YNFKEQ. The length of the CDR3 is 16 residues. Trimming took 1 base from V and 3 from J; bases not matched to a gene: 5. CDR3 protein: CASSQGTGPDTGELFF. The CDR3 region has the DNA TGTGCCAGCAGCCAAGGGACAGGACCAGACACCGGGGAGCTGTTTTTT.

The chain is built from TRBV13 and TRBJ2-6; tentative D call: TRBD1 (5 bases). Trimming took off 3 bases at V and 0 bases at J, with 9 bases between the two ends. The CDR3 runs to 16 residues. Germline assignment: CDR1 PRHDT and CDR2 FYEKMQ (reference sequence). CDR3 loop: CASSFRVPSGANVLTF. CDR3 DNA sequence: TGTGCCAGCAGCTTCAGGGTACCCTCTGGGGCCAACGTCCTGACTTTC.

The chain's CDR3 is CASSQDATGALVGTQYF. In DNA form, the CDR3 reads TGTGCCAGCAGCCAAGACGCGACAGGGGCGCTTGTTGGGACCCAGTACTTC. This chain connects TRBV3-1 to TRBJ2-5, with TRBD1 matching over 8 bases. Trimming at V came to 0 bases and at J to 7 bases, leaving 13 bases not matched to a gene. Germline CDR1 reads LGHDT; CDR2 reads YNNKEL (reference sequence). The CDR3 sequence is 17 residues long.

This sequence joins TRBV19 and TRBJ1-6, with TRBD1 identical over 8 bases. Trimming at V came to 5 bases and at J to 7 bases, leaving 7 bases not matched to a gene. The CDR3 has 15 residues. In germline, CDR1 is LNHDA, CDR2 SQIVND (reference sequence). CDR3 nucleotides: TGTGCCAGTAGTGAGGACAGGGCGACGAATTCACCCCTCCACTTT. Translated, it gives CASSEDRATNSPLHF. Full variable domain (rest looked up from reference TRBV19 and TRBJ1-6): DGGITQSPKYLFRKEGQNVTLSCEQNLNHDAMYWYRQDPGQGLRLIYYSQIVNDFQKGDIAEGYSVSREKKESFPLTVTSAQKNPTAFYLCASSEDRATNSPLHFGNGTRLTVT.

In DNA form, the CDR3 reads TGTGCCAGTACCGACAGGGGATCCTACGAGCAGTACTTC. Protein: CASTDRGSYEQYF. The chain is built from TRBV19 and TRBJ2-7, with 8 nucleotides matching TRBD1. The trim removed 7 bases at V and 1 base at J, leaving 3 bases unmatched. This CDR3 region has 13 residues. Germline loops: CDR1 LNHDA, CDR2 SQIVND (reference sequence).

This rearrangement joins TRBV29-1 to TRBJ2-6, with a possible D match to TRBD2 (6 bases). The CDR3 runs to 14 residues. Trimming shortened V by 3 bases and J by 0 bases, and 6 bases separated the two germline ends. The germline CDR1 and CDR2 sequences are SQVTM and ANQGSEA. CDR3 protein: CSVEGGSGANVLTF. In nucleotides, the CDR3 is TGCAGCGTTGAGGGGGGCTCTGGGGCCAACGTCCTGACTTTC.

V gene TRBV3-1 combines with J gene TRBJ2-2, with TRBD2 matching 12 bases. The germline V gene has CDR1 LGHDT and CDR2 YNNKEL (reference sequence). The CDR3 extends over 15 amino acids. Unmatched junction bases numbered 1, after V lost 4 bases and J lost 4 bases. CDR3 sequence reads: CASSPSGGATGELFF. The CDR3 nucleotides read TGTGCCAGCAGCCCTAGCGGGGGGGCCACCGGGGAGCTGTTTTTT.

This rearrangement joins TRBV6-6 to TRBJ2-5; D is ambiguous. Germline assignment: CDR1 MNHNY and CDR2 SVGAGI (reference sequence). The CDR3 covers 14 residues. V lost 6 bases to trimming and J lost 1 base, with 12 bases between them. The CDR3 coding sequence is TGTGCCAGCAGCCCCTCGGACGGCCAAGAGACCCAGTACTTC. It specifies CASSPSDGQETQYF.

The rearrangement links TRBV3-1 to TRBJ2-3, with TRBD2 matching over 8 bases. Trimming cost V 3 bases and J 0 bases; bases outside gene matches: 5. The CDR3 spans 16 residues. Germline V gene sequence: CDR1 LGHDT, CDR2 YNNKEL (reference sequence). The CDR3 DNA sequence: TGTGCCAGCAGCCACGGTAGCGGGGCTAGCACAGATACGCAGTATTTT. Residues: CASSHGSGASTDTQYF.

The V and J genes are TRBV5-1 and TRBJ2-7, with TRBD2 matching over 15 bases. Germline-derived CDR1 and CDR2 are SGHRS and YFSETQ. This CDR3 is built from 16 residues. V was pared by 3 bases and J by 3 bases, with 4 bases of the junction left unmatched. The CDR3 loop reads CASSWTSGGANYEQYF. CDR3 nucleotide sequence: TGCGCCAGCAGCTGGACTAGCGGGGGGGCCAACTACGAGCAGTACTTC.

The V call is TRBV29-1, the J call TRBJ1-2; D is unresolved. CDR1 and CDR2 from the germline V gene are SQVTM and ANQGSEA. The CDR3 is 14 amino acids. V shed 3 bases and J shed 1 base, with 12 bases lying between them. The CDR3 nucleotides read TGCAGCGTTGATAAGGAAAGGGTTAACTATGGCTACACCTTC. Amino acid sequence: CSVDKERVNYGYTF.

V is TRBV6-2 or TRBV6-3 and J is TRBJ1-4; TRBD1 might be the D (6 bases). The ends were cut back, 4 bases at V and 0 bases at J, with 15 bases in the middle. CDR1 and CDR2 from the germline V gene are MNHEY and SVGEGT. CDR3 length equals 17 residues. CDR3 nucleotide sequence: TGTGCCAGCAGTTCCCGACAGGACCCTACAACTAATGAAAAACTGTTTTTT. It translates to CASSSRQDPTTNEKLFF.

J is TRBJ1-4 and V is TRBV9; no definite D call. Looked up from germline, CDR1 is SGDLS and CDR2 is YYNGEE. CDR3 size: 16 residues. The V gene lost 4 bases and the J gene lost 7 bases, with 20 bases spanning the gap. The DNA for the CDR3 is TGTGCCAGCAGCCCCCATGGGGAGGGCCCTGGTGAAAAACTGTTTTTT. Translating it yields CASSPHGEGPGEKLFF.